These T cell receptor beta chains were read from a single sample in a study of shared clonotypes between healthy human individuals. Produced via immunoSEQ multiplex PCR; TCRdb's table is partial and in-frame only. The table lists 950,000 to 1,300,000 clones, roughly 70% of them singletons. Sequencing was performed on memory CD4+ T cells sorted from blood. The receptors were sampled from a man in his late teens or twenties in good health. Both conserved end residues are part of each CDR3. The D gene is left open where the match is weak. Clone size, where shown, is once, few, many, or a class for clones that have expanded.

d_gene	len	v_gene	abundance	j_gene	CDR3nt	CDR3aa
NA	12	TRBV7-2	NA	TRBJ2-7	TGTGCCAGCAGCTTAATCAAATACGAGCAGTACTTC	CASSLIKYEQYF
NA	11	TRBV30	NA	TRBJ1-2	TGTGCCTGGAGTGTAATGGGCGGCTACACCTTC	CAWSVMGGYTF
TRBD2	18	TRBV7-9	NA	TRBJ2-7	TGTGCCAGCAGCTTAGGAGTTGGCGGGAGGACGATCTCCTACGAGCAGTACTTC	CASSLGVGGRTISYEQYF
NA	17	TRBV18	NA	TRBJ2-5	TGTGCCAGCTCACCGACTTACTTCAACCAACCCCAAGAGACCCAGTACTTC	CASSPTYFNQPQETQYF
TRBD2	16	TRBV6-5	NA	TRBJ2-1	TGTGCCAGCAGTTCCCGGCGGACTAGCGGGGGGAATGAGCAGTTCTTC	CASSSRRTSGGNEQFF
TRBD1	15	TRBV28	NA	TRBJ1-4	TGTGCCAGCAGTTTATCCGGGACAGGGAATGAAAAACTGTTTTTT	CASSLSGTGNEKLFF
NA	12	TRBV4-3	few	TRBJ2-3	TGCGCCAGCGCGGCGGCCACAGATACGCAGTATTTT	CASAAATDTQYF
NA	15	TRBV4-3	NA	TRBJ2-1	TGCGCCAGCAGCCAGGGAGACAGTGCTTACAATGAGCAGTTCTTC	CASSQGDSAYNEQFF
NA	13	TRBV11-2	NA	TRBJ2-7	TGTGCCAGCAGCATTGACCTTATCTACGAGCAGTACTTC	CASSIDLIYEQYF
TRBD2	16	TRBV11-2	NA	TRBJ2-1	TGTGCCAGCAGCCAACTCGGGACTAGCGGTTACAATGAGCAGTTCTTC	CASSQLGTSGYNEQFF
NA	14	TRBV6-6	NA	TRBJ1-4	TGTGCCAGCAGTTACTCATATCAGGAAAAAAAACTGTTTTTT	CASSYSYQEKKLFF
NA	14	TRBV5-4	NA	TRBJ1-1	TGTGCCAGCAGCCCCCCGGGGCGGAACACTGAAGCTTTCTTT	CASSPPGRNTEAFF
NA	15	TRBV19	NA	TRBJ2-2	TGTGCCAGTAGTATAGCCGGGAAGGGCACCGGGGAGCTGTTTTTT	CASSIAGKGTGELFF
TRBD1	16	TRBV4-2	NA	TRBJ2-3	TGTGCCAGCAGCCAAGCCGACAGGGGGAGTACAGATACGCAGTATTTT	CASSQADRGSTDTQYF
NA	16	TRBV11-2	NA	TRBJ2-7	TGTGCCAGCAGCTTAGTCCCGGCGGGACGCACGTACGAGCAGTACTTC	CASSLVPAGRTYEQYF
NA	13	TRBV7-2	NA	TRBJ2-3	TGTGCCAGCAGCCGACTAGGGGCAGATACGCAGTATTTT	CASSRLGADTQYF
NA	13	TRBV7-7	NA	TRBJ2-5	TGTGCTAGCAGCCTCACAGGAACGGAGACCCAGTACTTC	CASSLTGTETQYF
NA	13	TRBV7-2	NA	TRBJ2-7	TGTGCCAGCAGCCCCAAGCAGGGCCACGAGCAGTACTTC	CASSPKQGHEQYF
NA	15	TRBV6-1	NA	TRBJ2-7	TGTGCCAGCAGTGAAGGGACGGCCCCCTACTACGAGCAGTACTTC	CASSEGTAPYYEQYF
TRBD1	15	TRBV7-9	NA	TRBJ1-6	TGTGCCAGCAGCGATATGGACAGGGACGGTTCACCCCTCCACTTT	CASSDMDRDGSPLHF
NA	13	TRBV13	NA	TRBJ2-1	TGTGCCAGCAGCTTAAGTCGGAACAATGAGCAGTTCTTC	CASSLSRNNEQFF
NA	14	TRBV6-5	NA	TRBJ1-6	TGTGCCAGCAAACTGGGAGAAAAGATTTCACCCCTCCACTTT	CASKLGEKISPLHF
NA	13	TRBV6-5	once	TRBJ2-4	TGTGCCAGCAGGGACCACGTTGAAGACATTCAGTACTTC	CASRDHVEDIQYF